This T cell receptor beta chain stems from a study of vaccination effects on CD4 cells after COVID-19. A word on this clone: Its antigen is not identified.

Per the germline V gene, CDR1 is SEHNR and CDR2 is FQNEAQ (reference sequence). The CDR3 totals 13 residues. V gave up 1 base and J gave up 7 bases, with 10 bases separating them. Scientists isolated CD4+ T cells after a roughly nine-day culture period ended. Two doses of BNT162b2 or mRNA-1273 vaccine were administered to participants. Generated by immunoSEQ multiplex PCR, the TCRdb table keeps only in-frame clones and is missing some. Among 70,000 or so clones listed, roughly 75% were seen once. This specimen was CD4+ T cells from PBMCs cultured without peptide, taken after COVID-19 vaccination. J is TRBJ1-2 and V is TRBV7-9; possibly TRBD1 for D (5 bases). The sequence was obtained from a human donor who received a COVID-19 vaccine. The CDR3 spells CASSLGGDRGYTF. The CDR3 DNA reads TGTGCCAGCAGCTTAGGGGGGGACCGTGGCTACACCTTC.